This T cell receptor (beta chain) was identified in a study of blood T cell repertoires in COVID-19. Looking at the study overall: Acute and convalescent COVID-19 samples came from the United States, Italy and Spain. T cells, B-cell-depleted T cells, or PBMCs provided the cDNA or gDNA that served as material.

Germline V gene sequence: CDR1 MDHEN, CDR2 SYDVKM. This CDR3 has 15 residues. The V gene end was trimmed by 5 bases and the J gene end by 4 bases; junction bases not matched to a gene: 9. As handled by the study authors: Reference gene primers were amplified, and this amplification served to estimate nucleated cell counts. Using immunoSEQ multiplex PCR, the repertoire was profiled, and TCRdb retains in-frame clones only, with some absent. For V, J and clone size, that table is used; D and trimming come from the DNA. The repertoire includes about 200,000 clones, approximately 78% of them detected once, and around 2.8% sits in the top ten.

The receptor comes from a woman older than 75 with active or convalescent COVID-19. Sequenced: peripheral blood. V gene TRBV28 combines with J gene TRBJ2-7; TRBD1 matches at 9 bases. The CDR3 sequence is CASSRPGQGVYEQYF. CDR3 coding DNA: TGTGCCAGCAGTCGCCCGGGACAGGGTGTATACGAGCAGTACTTC.